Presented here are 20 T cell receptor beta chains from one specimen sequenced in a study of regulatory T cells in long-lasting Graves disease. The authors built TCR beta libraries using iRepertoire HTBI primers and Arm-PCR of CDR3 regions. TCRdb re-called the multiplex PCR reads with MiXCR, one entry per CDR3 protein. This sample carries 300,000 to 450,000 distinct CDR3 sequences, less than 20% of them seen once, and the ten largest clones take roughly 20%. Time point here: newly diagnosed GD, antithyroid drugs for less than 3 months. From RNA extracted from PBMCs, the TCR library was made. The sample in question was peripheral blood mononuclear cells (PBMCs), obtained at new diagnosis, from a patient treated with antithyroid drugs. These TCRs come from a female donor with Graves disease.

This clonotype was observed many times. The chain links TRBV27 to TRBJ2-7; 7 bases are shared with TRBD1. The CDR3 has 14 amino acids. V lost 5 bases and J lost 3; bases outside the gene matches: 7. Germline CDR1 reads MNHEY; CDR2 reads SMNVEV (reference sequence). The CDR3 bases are TGTGCCAGCAGTCCACAGGGGAACTACTACGAGCAGTACTTC. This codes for CASSPQGNYYEQYF.

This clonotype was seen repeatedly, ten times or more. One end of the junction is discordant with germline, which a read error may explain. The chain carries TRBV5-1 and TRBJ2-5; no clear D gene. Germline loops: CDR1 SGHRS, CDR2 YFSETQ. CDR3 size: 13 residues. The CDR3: CASSLDRQETQYF. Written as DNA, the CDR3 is TGTGCCAGCAGCTTGGACCGCCAAGAGACCCAGTACTTC.

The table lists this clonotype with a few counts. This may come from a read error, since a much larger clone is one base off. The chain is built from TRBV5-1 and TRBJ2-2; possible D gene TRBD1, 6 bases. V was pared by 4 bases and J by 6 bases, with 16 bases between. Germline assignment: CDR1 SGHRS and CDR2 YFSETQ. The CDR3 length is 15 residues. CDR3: CASSLDRWDAGELFF. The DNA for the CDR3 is TGCGCCAGCAGCCTTGACAGGTGGGACGCCGGGGAGCTGTTTTTT. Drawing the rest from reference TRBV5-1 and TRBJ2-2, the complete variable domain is KAGVTQTPRYLIKTRGQQVTLSCSPISGHRSVSWYQQTPGQGLQFLFEYFSETQRNKGNFPGRFSGRQFSNSRSEMNVSTLELGDSALYLCASSLDRWDAGELFFGEGSRLTVL.

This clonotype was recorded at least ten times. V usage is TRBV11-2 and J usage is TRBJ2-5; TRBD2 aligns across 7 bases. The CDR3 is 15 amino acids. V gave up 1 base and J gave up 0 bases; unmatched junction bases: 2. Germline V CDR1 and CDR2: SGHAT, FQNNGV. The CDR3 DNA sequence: TGTGCCAGCAGCTTAGCCAGCGGGGACCAAGAGACCCAGTACTTC. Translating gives CASSLASGDQETQYF. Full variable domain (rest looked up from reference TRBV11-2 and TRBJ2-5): EAGVAQSPRYKIIEKRQSVAFWCNPISGHATLYWYQQILGQGPKLLIQFQNNGVVDDSQLPKDRFSAERLKGVDSTLKIQPAKLEDSAVYLCASSLASGDQETQYFGPGTRLLVL.

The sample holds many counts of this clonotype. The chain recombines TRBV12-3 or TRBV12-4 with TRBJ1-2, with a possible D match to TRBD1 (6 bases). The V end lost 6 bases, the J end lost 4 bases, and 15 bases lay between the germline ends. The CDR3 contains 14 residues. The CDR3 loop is CASRPLRGGYGYTF. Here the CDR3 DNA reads TGTGCCAGCAGGCCCCTGAGGGGGGGCTATGGCTACACCTTC.

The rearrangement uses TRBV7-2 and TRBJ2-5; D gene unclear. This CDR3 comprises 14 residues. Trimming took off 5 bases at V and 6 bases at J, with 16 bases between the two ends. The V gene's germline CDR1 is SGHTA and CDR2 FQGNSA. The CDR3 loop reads CASSPGAVTKTQYF. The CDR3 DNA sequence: TGTGCCAGCAGCCCTGGCGCAGTCACAAAGACCCAGTACTTC.

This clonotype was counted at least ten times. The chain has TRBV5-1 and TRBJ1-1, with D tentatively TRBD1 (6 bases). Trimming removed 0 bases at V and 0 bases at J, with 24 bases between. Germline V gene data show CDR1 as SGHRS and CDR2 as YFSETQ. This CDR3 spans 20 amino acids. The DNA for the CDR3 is TGCGCCAGCAGCTTGGGTCAGGGACAAGCCTTTTGGGGCATGAACACTGAAGCTTTCTTT. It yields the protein CASSLGQGQAFWGMNTEAFF.

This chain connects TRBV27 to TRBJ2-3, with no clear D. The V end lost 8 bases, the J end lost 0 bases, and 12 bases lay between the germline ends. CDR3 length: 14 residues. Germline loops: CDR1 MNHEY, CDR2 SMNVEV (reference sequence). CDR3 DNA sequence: TGTGCCAGCTCCCAACAGAAGAGCACAGATACGCAGTATTTT. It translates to CASSQQKSTDTQYF.

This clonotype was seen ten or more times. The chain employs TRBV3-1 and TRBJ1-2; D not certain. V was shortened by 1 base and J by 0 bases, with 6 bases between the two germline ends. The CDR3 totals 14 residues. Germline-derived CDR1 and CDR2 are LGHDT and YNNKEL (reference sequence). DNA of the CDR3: TGTGCCAGCAGCCAAGCAGCCGCTAACTATGGCTACACCTTC. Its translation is CASSQAAANYGYTF.

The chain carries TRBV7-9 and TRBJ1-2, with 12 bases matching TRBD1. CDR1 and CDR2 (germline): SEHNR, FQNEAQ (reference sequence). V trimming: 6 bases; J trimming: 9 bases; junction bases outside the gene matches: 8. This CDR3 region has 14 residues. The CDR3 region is CASSGGDRGQSYTF. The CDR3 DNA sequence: TGTGCCAGCAGTGGGGGGGACAGGGGGCAGAGCTACACCTTC.

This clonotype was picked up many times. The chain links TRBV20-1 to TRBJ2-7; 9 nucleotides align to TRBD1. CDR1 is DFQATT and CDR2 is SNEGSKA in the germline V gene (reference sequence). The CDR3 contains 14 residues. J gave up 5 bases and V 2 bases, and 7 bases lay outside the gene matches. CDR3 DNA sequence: TGCAGTGCTAGATCTCGGGACAGGGTGAACGAGCAGTACTTC. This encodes CSARSRDRVNEQYF.

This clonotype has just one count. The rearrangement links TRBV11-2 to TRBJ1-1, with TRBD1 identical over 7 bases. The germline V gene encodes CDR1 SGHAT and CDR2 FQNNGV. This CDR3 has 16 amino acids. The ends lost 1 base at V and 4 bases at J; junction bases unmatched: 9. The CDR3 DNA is TGTGCCAGCAGCTTAGCTACAGGGGCCTGGGGCACTGAAGCTTTCTTT. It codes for CASSLATGAWGTEAFF.

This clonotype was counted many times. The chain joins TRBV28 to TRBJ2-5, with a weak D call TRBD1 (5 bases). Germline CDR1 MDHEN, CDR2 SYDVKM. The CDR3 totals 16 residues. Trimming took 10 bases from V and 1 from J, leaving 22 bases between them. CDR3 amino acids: CAISPVQGTVQETQYF. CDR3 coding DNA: TGTGCCATCTCGCCCGTCCAGGGTACCGTCCAAGAGACCCAGTACTTC.

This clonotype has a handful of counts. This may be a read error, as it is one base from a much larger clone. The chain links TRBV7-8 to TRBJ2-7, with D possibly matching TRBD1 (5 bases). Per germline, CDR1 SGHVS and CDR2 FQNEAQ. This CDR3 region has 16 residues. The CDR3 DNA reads TGTGCCAGCAGCTTAGATACGGCAGACAGCTCCTACGTGCAGTACTTC. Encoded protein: CASSLDTADSSYVQYF.

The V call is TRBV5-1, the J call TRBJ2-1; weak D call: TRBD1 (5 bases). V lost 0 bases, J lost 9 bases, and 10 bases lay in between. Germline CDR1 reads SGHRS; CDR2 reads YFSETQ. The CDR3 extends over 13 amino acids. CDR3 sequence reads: CASSLAWGAEQFF. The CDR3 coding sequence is TGCGCCAGCAGCTTGGCTTGGGGCGCTGAGCAGTTCTTC.

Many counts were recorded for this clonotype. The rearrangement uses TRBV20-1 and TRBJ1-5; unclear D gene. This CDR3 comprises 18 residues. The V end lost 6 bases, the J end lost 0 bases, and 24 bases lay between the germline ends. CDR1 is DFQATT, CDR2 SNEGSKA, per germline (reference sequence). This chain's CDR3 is CSAFRPDGLFFSNQPQHF. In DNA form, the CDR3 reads TGCAGTGCCTTCCGACCGGACGGTTTGTTTTTTAGCAATCAGCCCCAGCATTTT.

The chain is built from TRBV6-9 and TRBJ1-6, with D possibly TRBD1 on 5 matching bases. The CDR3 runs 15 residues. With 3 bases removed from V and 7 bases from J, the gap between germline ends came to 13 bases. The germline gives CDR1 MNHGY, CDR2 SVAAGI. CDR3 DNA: TGTGCCAGCAGTTACTCCAGGGTATCCAATTCACCCCTCCACTTT. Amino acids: CASSYSRVSNSPLHF.

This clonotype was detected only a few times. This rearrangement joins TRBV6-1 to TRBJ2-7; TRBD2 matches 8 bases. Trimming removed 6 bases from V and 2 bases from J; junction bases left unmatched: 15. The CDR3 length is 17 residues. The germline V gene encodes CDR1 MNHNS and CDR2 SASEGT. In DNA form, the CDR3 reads TGTGCCAGCAGGAACTCCCTTGGGACTAGAGGGCCCTACGAGCAGTACTTC. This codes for CASRNSLGTRGPYEQYF.

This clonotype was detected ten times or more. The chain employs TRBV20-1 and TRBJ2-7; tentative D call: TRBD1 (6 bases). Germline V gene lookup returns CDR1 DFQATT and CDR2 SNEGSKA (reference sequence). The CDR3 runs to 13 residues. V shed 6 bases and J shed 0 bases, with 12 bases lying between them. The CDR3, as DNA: TGCAGTGCACCGGACAGTAGCTCCTACGAGCAGTACTTC. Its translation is CSAPDSSSYEQYF.

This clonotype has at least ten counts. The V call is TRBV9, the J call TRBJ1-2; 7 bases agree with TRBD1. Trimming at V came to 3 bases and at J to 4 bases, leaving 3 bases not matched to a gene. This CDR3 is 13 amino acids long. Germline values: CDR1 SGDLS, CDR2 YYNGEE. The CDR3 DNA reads TGTGCCAGCAGCGACAGGGGTTCCTATGGCTACACCTTC. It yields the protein CASSDRGSYGYTF. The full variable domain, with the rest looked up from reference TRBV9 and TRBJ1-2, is DSGVTQTPKHLITATGQRVTLRCSPRSGDLSVYWYQQSLDQGLQFLIQYYNGEERAKGNILERFSAQQFPDLHSELNLSSLELGDSALYFCASSDRGSYGYTFGSGTRLTVV.